The 13 T cell receptor beta chains below come from one sample, sequenced in a study of blood T cell repertoires in COVID-19. TCRdb's table, derived via immunoSEQ multiplex PCR, lists solely in-frame clones and lacks some. The repertoire has some 200,000 clones, 65% to 90% of them found once; the top ten carry 2.4%. Sequenced material: peripheral blood. The receptors originated from a woman in her 70s with COVID-19, enrolled during active disease.

This clone was counted between two and nine times. The V and J genes are TRBV10-3 and TRBJ1-1, with D unresolved. The CDR3 contains 13 residues. Germline V gives CDR1 ENHRY, CDR2 SYGVKD. Between the trimmed V and J ends, which lost 7 bases and 8 bases, there was a span of 17 bases. DNA of the CDR3: TGTGCCATCAACGAGACCCCGGCCAGGGAAGCTTTCTTT. It is translated as CAINETPAREAFF.

The gene calls are TRBV19 and TRBJ2-6, with TRBD2 as a possible D gene (6 bases). From germline, CDR1 is LNHDA and CDR2 SQIVND (reference sequence). This CDR3 is built from 17 residues. The V and J ends lost 6 bases and 0 bases respectively, with 15 bases between them. The DNA for the CDR3 is TGTGCCAGTAGCTCGGGACTCGGAAGCTCTGGGGCCAACGTCCTGACTTTC. This encodes CASSSGLGSSGANVLTF.

The chain couples TRBV10-3 to TRBJ1-1; 7 bases match TRBD1. CDR3 length: 14 amino acids. The ends lost 5 bases at V and 1 base at J; junction bases unmatched: 4. Germline CDR1 ENHRY, CDR2 SYGVKD. The CDR3 region has the DNA TGTGCCATCAGTTTGCAGGGGGAGAACACTGAAGCTTTCTTT. It yields the protein CAISLQGENTEAFF.

In its sample, this clone was seen once. The J gene is TRBJ1-2, the V gene TRBV7-2; 10 nucleotides match TRBD1. Per germline, CDR1 SGHTA and CDR2 FQGNSA. The CDR3 contains 14 residues. Unmatched junction bases numbered 9, after V lost 9 bases and J lost 5 bases. CDR3: CASPTGGGLYGYTF. CDR3 sequence (DNA): TGTGCCAGTCCGACAGGGGGCGGCCTGTATGGCTACACCTTC.

The CDR3 DNA sequence: TGTGCCAGTAGTACCTTAGCGGGGGGAGAAGAGACCCAGTACTTC. Encoded protein: CASSTLAGGEETQYF. The gene calls are TRBV19 and TRBJ2-5; the match to TRBD2 covers 10 bases. The CDR3 consists of 15 residues. In germline, CDR1 is LNHDA, CDR2 SQIVND (reference sequence). V was pared by 4 bases and J by 3 bases, with 5 bases of the junction left unmatched.

The rearrangement uses TRBV6-1 and TRBJ2-1, with 15 bases identical to TRBD2. Germline V gives CDR1 MNHNS, CDR2 SASEGT. CDR3 length: 16 amino acids. V shed 3 bases, J shed 6 bases, and the junction held 3 bases outside the gene matches. The CDR3 protein is CASSDTGLAGGNEQFF. CDR3 sequence (DNA): TGTGCCAGCAGTGATACGGGACTAGCGGGGGGCAATGAGCAGTTCTTC.

The V gene is TRBV9, the J gene TRBJ2-1; D call uncertain. V lost 3 bases, J lost 5 bases, and 9 bases lay in between. Germline loops: CDR1 SGDLS, CDR2 YYNGEE. This CDR3 comprises 13 residues. Here the CDR3 reads CASSENSNNEQFF. The CDR3 DNA sequence: TGTGCCAGCAGCGAAAATAGTAACAATGAGCAGTTCTTC.

The J gene is TRBJ2-3, the V gene TRBV18; 10 positions agree with TRBD2. Germline V lookup: CDR1 KGHSH, CDR2 LQKENI. After removal of 2 bases from V and 2 bases from J, the junction contained 10 bases not matched to a gene. The CDR3 sequence is 18 residues long. The CDR3 sequence: CASSPTSGVQTYTDTQYF. The CDR3 DNA reads as TGTGCCAGCTCACCAACTAGCGGGGTACAAACCTACACAGATACGCAGTATTTT.

The chain carries TRBV19 and TRBJ1-3; D remains ambiguous. The germline gives CDR1 LNHDA, CDR2 SQIVND (reference sequence). Between the trimmed V and J ends, which lost 7 bases and 0 bases, there was a span of 4 bases. There are 12 residues in the CDR3. The CDR3 sequence is CASMSSGNTIYF. As DNA, the CDR3 is TGTGCCAGTATGAGCTCTGGAAACACCATATATTTT. The full variable domain, completed using reference TRBV19 and TRBJ1-3, is DGGITQSPKYLFRKEGQNVTLSCEQNLNHDAMYWYRQDPGQGLRLIYYSQIVNDFQKGDIAEGYSVSREKKESFPLTVTSAQKNPTAFYLCASMSSGNTIYFGEGSWLTVV.

This sequence joins TRBV6-2 or TRBV6-3 and TRBJ2-1, with TRBD2 identical over 9 bases. J was trimmed by 0 bases and V by 5 bases; bases with no gene match: 2. There are 15 residues in the CDR3. The germline V gene has CDR1 MNHEY and CDR2 SVGEGT. The CDR3 coding sequence is TGTGCCAGCAGTCGGGGACTAGCCTCCTACAATGAGCAGTTCTTC. Translating it yields CASSRGLASYNEQFF.

The CDR3 loop is CASSLAAGEGYTF. The CDR3 coding sequence is TGTGCCAGCAGCTTAGCGGCGGGAGAAGGCTACACCTTC. The V and J genes are TRBV7-8 and TRBJ1-2; D not certain. Germline V lookup: CDR1 SGHVS, CDR2 FQNEAQ. The CDR3 is 13 amino acids. V was cut by 0 bases and J by 8 bases, with 10 bases left in between. Looking up the rest from reference TRBV7-8 and TRBJ1-2 gives the full variable domain: GAGVSQSPRYKVAKRGQDVALRCDPISGHVSLFWYQQALGQGPEFLTYFQNEAQLDKSGLPSDRFFAERPEGSVSTLKIQRTQQEDSAVYLCASSLAAGEGYTFGSGTRLTVV.

The chain joins TRBV4-3 to TRBJ1-1; a weak D match, TRBD1 (6 bases). This CDR3 has 11 amino acids. Trimming left V 6 bases short and J 5 bases short, with 7 bases between. The germline V gene has CDR1 LGHNA and CDR2 YSLEER. The CDR3 DNA follows: TGCGCCAGCAGTGACAGGACTGAAGCTTTCTTT. Its protein is CASSDRTEAFF.

The table lists this clone with a count of one. The chain is built from TRBV3-1 (or the pseudogene TRBV3-2) and TRBJ1-2; D is ambiguous. V shed 1 base and J shed 0 bases, with 6 bases lying between them. This CDR3 spans 14 amino acids. Looked up from germline, CDR1 is LGHDT and CDR2 is YNNKEL (reference sequence). The CDR3: CASSQGRPNYGYTF. The CDR3 DNA reads as TGTGCCAGCAGCCAAGGGCGGCCTAACTATGGCTACACCTTC.